The T cell receptor beta chain under discussion was sequenced for a study of blood T cell repertoires in COVID-19. Study summary: T cells, B-cell-depleted T cells, or PBMCs supplied cDNA or gDNA.

This clone was seen once. Profiling relied on immunoSEQ multiplex PCR, and the TCRdb table lists in-frame clones only, not all of them. This sample has about 250,000 clones; roughly 81% occur once, and the top ten carry approximately 6.6%. Participants were aged about 18 to 90 years, lived in about two dozen US areas, and enrolled virtually. There are 11 residues in the CDR3. Looked up from germline, CDR1 is KGHDR and CDR2 is SFDVKD. Trimming took off 5 bases at V and 9 bases at J, with 8 bases between the two ends. The receptor was derived from a woman aged 45 to 65 who had been exposed to COVID-19. The chain is built from TRBV24-1 and TRBJ2-3; no reliable D call. The sequenced sample was PBMCs or T cells enriched from blood (not recorded which). The CDR3 bases are TGTGCCACCAGTGCAGGAACGACGCAGTATTTT. Amino acid sequence: CATSAGTTQYF.